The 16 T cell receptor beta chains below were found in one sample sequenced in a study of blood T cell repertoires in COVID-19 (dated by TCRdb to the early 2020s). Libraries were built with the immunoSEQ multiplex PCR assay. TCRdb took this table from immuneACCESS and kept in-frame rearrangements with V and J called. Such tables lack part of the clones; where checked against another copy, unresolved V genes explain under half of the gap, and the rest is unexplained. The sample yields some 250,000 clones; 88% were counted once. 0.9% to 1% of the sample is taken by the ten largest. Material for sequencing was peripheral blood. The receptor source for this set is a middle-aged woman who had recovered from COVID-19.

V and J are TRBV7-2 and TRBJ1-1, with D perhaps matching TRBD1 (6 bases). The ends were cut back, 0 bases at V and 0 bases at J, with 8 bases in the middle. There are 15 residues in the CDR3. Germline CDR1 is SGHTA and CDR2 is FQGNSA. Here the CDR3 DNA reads TGTGCCAGCAGCTTAGCCCAGGGGTTGAACACTGAAGCTTTCTTT. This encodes CASSLAQGLNTEAFF.

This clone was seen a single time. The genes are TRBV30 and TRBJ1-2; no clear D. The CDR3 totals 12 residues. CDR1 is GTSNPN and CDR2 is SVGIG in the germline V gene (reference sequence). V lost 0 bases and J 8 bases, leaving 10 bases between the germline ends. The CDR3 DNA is TGTGCCTGGAGTGTGGGCCAGTGGGGCTACACCTTC. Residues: CAWSVGQWGYTF.

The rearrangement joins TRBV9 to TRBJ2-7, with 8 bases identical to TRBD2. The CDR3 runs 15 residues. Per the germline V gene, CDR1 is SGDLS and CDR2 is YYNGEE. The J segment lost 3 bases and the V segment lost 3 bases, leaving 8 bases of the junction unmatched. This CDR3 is CASSATSGARYEQYV. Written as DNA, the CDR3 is TGTGCCAGCAGCGCCACTAGCGGAGCCCGCTACGAGCAGTACGTC.

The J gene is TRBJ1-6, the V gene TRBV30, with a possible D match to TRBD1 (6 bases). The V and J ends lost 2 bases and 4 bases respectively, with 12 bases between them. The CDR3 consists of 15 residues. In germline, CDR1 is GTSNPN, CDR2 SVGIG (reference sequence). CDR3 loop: CAWSTGSGYNSPLHF. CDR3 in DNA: TGTGCCTGGAGTACAGGGTCGGGGTATAATTCACCCCTCCACTTT. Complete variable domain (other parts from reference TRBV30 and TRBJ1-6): SQTIHQWPATLVQPVGSPLSLECTVEGTSNPNLYWYRQAAGRGLQLLFYSVGIGQISSEVPQNLSASRPQDRQFILSSKKLLLSDSGFYLCAWSTGSGYNSPLHFGNGTRLTVT.

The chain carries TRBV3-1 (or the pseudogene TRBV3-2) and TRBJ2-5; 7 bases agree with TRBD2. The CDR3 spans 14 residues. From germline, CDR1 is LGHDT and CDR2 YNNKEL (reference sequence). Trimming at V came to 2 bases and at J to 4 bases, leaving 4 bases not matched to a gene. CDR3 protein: CASSQLGGLETQYF. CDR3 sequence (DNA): TGTGCCAGCAGCCAACTGGGAGGGCTAGAGACCCAGTACTTC.

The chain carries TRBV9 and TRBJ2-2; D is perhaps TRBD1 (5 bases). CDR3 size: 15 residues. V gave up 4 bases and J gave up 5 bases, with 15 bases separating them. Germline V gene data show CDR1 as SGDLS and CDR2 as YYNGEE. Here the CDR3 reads CASSQGRARTGELFF. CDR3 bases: TGTGCCAGCAGCCAGGGAAGGGCCCGGACCGGGGAGCTGTTTTTT.

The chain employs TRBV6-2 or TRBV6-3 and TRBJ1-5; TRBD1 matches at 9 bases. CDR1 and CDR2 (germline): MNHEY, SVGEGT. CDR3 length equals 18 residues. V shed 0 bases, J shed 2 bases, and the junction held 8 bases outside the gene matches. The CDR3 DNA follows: TGTGCCAGCAGTTACTCCGGGACAGGGCGAGTCGGCAATCAGCCCCAGCATTTT. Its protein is CASSYSGTGRVGNQPQHF.

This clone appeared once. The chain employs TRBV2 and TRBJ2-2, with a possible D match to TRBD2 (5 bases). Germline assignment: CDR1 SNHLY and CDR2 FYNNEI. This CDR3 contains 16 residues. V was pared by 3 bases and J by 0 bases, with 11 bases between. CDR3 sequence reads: CASSDRLPANTGELFF. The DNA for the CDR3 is TGTGCCAGCAGTGACAGACTACCCGCGAACACCGGGGAGCTGTTTTTT.

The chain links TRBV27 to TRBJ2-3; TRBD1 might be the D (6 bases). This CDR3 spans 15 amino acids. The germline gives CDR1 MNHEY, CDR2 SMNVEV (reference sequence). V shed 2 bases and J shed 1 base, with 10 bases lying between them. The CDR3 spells CASSLQGRRTDTQYF. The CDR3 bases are TGTGCCAGCAGTTTACAGGGGCGGCGCACAGATACGCAGTATTTT.

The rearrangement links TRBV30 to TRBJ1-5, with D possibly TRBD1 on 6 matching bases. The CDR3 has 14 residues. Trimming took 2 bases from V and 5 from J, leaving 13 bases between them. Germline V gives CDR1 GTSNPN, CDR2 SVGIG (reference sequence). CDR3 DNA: TGTGCCTGGAGTACAGGTCAGGGGCATCAGCCCCAGCATTTT. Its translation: CAWSTGQGHQPQHF. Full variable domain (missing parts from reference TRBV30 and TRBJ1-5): SQTIHQWPATLVQPVGSPLSLECTVEGTSNPNLYWYRQAAGRGLQLLFYSVGIGQISSEVPQNLSASRPQDRQFILSSKKLLLSDSGFYLCAWSTGQGHQPQHFGDGTRLSIL.

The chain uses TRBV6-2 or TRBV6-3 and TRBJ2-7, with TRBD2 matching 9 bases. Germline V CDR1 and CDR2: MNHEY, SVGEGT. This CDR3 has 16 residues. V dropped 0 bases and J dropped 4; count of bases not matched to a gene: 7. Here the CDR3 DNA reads TGTGCCAGCAGTTACTCGGTAGCGGGAGTAGGGTACGAGCAGTACTTC. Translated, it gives CASSYSVAGVGYEQYF.

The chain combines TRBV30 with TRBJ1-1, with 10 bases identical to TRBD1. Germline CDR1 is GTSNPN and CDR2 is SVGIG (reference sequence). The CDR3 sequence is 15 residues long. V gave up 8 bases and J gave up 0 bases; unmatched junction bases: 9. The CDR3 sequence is CAGTPGTGVNTEAFF. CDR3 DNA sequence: TGTGCCGGTACCCCCGGGACAGGGGTGAACACTGAAGCTTTCTTT.

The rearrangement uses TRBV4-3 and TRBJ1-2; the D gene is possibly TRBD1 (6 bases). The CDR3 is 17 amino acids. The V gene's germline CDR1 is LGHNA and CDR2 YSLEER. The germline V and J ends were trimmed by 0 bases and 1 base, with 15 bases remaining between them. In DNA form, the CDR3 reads TGCGCCAGCAGCCAAGAGATGGGGGCCCTCGATAACTATGGCTACACCTTC. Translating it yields CASSQEMGALDNYGYTF.

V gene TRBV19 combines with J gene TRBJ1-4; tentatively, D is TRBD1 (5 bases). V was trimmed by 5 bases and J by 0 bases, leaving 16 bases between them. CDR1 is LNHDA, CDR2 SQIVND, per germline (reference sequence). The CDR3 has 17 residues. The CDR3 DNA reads TGTGCCAGTAGTTGGCCCCGGCGGGGGGCAACTAATGAAAAACTGTTTTTT. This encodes CASSWPRRGATNEKLFF.

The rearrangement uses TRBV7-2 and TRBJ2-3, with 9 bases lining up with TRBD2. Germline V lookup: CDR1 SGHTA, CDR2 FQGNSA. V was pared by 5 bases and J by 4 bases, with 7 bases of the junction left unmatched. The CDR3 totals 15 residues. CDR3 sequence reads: CASSPSGMGADTQYF. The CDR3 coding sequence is TGTGCCAGCAGCCCTAGCGGGATGGGGGCAGATACGCAGTATTTT. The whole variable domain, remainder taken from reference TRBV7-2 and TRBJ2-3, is GAGVSQSPSNKVTEKGKDVELRCDPISGHTALYWYRQSLGQGLEFLIYFQGNSAPDKSGLPSDRFSAERTGGSVSTLTIQRTQQEDSAVYLCASSPSGMGADTQYFGPGTRLTVL.

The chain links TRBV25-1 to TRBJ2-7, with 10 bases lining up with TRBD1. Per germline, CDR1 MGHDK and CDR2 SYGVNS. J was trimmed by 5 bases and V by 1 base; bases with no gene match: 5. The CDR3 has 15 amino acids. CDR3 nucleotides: TGTGCCAGCAGTGAATTGGGGACAGGGGCCCACGAGCAGTACTTC. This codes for CASSELGTGAHEQYF.